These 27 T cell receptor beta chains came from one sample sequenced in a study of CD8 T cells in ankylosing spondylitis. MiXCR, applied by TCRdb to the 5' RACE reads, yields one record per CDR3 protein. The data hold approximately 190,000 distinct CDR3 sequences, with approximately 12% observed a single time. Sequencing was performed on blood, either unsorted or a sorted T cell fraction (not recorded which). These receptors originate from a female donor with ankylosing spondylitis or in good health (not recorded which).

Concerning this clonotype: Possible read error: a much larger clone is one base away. CDR3 DNA: TGTGCCAGCAGCCCACAGTTAGAGATCGCTGAAGCTTTCTTT. As protein: CASSPQLEIAEAFF. This chain links TRBV7-9 with TRBJ1-1, with D unresolved. V lost 5 bases and J 6 bases, leaving 16 bases between the germline ends. There are 14 residues in the CDR3. Germline CDR1 and CDR2: SEHNR and FQNEAQ (reference sequence).

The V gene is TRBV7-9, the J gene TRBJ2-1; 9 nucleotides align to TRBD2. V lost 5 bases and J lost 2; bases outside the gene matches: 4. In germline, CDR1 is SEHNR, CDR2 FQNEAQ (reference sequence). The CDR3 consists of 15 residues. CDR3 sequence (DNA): TGTGCCAGCAGCAACGGACTAGCGACCTACAATGAGCAGTTCTTC. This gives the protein CASSNGLATYNEQFF.

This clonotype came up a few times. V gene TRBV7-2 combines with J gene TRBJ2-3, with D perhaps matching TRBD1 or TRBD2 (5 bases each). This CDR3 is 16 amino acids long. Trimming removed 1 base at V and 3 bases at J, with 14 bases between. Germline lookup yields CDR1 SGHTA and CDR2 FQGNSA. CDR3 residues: CASSLVGTQLTDTQYF. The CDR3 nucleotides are TGTGCCAGCAGCTTAGTGGGGACCCAGCTAACAGATACGCAGTATTTT.

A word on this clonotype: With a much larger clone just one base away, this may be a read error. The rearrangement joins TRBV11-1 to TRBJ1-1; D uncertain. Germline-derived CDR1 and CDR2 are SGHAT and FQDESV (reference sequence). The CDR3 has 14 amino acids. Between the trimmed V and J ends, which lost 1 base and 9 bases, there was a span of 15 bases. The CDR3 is CASSLVSSRIQAFF. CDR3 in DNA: TGTGCCAGCAGCTTAGTGTCTTCGAGAATTCAAGCTTTCTTT.

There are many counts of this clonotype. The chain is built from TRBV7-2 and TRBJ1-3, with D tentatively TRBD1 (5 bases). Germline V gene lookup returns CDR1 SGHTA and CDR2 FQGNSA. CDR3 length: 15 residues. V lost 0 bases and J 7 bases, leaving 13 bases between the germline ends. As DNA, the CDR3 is TGTGCCAGCAGCTTAGCACCGGGGCTCGGGAACACCATATATTTT. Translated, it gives CASSLAPGLGNTIYF. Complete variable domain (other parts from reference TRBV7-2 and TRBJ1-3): GAGVSQSPSNKVTEKGKDVELRCDPISGHTALYWYRQSLGQGLEFLIYFQGNSAPDKSGLPSDRFSAERTGGSVSTLTIQRTQQEDSAVYLCASSLAPGLGNTIYFGEGSWLTVV.

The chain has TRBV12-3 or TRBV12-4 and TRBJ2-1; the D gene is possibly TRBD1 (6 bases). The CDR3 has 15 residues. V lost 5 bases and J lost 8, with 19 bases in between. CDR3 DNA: TGTGCCAGCAGTCACAGACTGATGGGGGCGTATGAGCAGTTCTTC. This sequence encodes CASSHRLMGAYEQFF.

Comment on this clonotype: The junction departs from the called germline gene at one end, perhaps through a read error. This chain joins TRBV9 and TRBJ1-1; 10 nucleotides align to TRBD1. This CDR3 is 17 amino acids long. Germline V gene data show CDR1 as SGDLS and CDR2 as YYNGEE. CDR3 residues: CDSSEGTGALVNTEAFF. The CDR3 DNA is TGTGACAGCAGCGAAGGGACAGGGGCCCTCGTGAACACTGAAGCTTTCTTT.

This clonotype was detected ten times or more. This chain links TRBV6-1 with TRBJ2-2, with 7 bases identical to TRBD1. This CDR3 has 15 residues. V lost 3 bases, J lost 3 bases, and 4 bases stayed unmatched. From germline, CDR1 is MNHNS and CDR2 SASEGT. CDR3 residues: CASSDGQVYTGELFF. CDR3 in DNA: TGTGCCAGCAGTGACGGACAGGTCTACACCGGGGAGCTGTTTTTT.

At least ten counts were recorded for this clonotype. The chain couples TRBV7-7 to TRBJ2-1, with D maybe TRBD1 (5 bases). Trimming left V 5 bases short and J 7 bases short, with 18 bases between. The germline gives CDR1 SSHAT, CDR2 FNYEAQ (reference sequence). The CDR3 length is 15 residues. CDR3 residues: CASSPQVFPGNEQFF. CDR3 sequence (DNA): TGTGCCAGCAGCCCCCAGGTCTTCCCAGGGAATGAGCAGTTCTTC.

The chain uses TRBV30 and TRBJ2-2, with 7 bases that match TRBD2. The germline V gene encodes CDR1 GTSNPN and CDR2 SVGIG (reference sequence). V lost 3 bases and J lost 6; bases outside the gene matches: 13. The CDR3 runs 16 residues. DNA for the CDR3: TGTGCCTGGAGCTACGGACGCGGGAGTCCCCCCGGGGAGCTGTTTTTT. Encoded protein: CAWSYGRGSPPGELFF.

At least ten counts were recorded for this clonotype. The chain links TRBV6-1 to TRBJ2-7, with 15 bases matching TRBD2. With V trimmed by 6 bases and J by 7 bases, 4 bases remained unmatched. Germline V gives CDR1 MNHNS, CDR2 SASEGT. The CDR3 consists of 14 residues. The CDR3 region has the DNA TGTGCCAGCAGCTCCGGGACTAGCGGGAGGGAGCAGTACTTC. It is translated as CASSSGTSGREQYF.

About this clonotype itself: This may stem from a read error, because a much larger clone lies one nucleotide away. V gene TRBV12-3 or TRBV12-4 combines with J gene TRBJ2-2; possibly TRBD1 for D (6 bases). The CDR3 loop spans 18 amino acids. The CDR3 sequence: CAISLLRGMAKNTGELFF. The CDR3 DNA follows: TGTGCCATCAGTCTTCTGAGGGGGATGGCAAAGAACACCGGGGAGCTGTTTTTT.

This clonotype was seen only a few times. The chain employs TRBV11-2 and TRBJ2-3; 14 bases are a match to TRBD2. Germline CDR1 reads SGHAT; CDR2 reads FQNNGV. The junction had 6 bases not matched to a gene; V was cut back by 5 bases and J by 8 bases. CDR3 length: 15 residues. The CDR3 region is CASSQGTSGRGTQYF. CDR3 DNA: TGTGCCAGCAGCCAGGGGACTAGCGGGAGAGGTACGCAGTATTTT.

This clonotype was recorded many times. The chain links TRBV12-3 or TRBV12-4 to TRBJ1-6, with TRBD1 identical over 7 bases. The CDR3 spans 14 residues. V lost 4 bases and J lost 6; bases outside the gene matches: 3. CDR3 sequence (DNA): TGTGCCAGCAGTTCGGGACAGCCTAATTCACCCCTCCACTTT. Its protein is CASSSGQPNSPLHF.

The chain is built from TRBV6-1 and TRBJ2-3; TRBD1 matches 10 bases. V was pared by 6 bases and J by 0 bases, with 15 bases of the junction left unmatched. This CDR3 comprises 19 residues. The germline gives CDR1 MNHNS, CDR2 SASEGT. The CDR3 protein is CASRTTGQGEYPSTDTQYF. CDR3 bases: TGTGCCAGCAGAACCACCGGACAGGGGGAATACCCTAGCACAGATACGCAGTATTTT.

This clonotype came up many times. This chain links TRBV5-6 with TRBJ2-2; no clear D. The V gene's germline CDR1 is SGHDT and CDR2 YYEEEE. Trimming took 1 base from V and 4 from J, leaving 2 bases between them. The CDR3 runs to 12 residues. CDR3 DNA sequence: TGTGCCAGCAGCTTGAGCACCGGGGAGCTGTTTTTT. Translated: CASSLSTGELFF.

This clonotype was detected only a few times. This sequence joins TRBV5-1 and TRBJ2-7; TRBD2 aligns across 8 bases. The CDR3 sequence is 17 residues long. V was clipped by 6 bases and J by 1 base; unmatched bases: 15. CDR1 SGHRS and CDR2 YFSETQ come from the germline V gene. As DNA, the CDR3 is TGCGCCAGCATTTCTCCATACGAAAAGCGGGAGTCCTACGAGCAGTACTTC. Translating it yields CASISPYEKRESYEQYF.

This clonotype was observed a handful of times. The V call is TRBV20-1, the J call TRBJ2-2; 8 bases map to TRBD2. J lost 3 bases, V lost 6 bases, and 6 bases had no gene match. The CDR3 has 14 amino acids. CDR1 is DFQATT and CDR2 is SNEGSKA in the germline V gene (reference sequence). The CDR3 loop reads CSAVFGGDTGELFF. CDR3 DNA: TGCAGTGCGGTTTTCGGGGGGGACACCGGGGAGCTGTTTTTT.

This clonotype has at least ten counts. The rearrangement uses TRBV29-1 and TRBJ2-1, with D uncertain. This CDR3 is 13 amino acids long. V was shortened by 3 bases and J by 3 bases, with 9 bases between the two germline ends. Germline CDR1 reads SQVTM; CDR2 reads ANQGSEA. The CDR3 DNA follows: TGCAGCGTTGACGGGCGGATCTACAATGAGCAGTTCTTC. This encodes CSVDGRIYNEQFF.

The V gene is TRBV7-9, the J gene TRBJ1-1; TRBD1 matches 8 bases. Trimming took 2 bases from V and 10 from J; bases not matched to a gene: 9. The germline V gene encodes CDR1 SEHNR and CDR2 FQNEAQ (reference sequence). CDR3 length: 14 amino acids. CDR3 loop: CASSLSSSDRGAFF. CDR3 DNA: TGTGCCAGCAGCTTATCGTCGTCAGACAGGGGAGCTTTCTTT.

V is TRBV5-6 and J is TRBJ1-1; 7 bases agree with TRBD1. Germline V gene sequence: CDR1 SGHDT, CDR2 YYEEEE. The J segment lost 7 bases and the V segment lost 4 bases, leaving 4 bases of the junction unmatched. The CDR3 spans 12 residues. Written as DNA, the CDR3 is TGTGCCAGCAGCCGTGGGGACAGTGAAGCTTTCTTT. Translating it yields CASSRGDSEAFF.

CDR3 protein: CSVEREFTDTQYF. In DNA, the CDR3 is TGCAGCGTTGAACGGGAGTTTACAGATACGCAGTATTTT. The rearrangement joins TRBV29-1 to TRBJ2-3; the D gene is possibly TRBD2 (6 bases). The V and J ends lost 2 bases and 3 bases respectively, with 9 bases between them. The length of the CDR3 is 13 residues. Germline CDR1 is SQVTM and CDR2 is ANQGSEA.

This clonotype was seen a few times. CDR3 region: CASSGTSGAYNEQFF. CDR3 DNA sequence: TGCGCCAGCAGCGGGACTAGCGGTGCCTACAATGAGCAGTTCTTC. The chain is built from TRBV5-1 and TRBJ2-1; the match to TRBD2 covers 11 bases. Germline CDR1 SGHRS, CDR2 YFSETQ. CDR3 length: 15 residues. Unmatched junction bases numbered 2, after V lost 4 bases and J lost 2 bases.

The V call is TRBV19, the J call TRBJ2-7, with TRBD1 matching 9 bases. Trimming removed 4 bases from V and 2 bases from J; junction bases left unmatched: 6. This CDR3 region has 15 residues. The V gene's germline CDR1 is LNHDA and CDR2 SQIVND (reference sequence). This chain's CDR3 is CASSTGQGIPYEQYF. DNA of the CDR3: TGTGCCAGTAGTACAGGACAGGGGATCCCCTACGAGCAGTACTTC.

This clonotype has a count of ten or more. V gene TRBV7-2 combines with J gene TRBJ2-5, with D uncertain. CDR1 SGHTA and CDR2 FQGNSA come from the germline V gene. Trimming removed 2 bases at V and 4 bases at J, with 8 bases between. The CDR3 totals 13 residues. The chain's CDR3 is CASSLSSLETQYF. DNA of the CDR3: TGTGCCAGCAGCTTATCCTCATTAGAGACCCAGTACTTC. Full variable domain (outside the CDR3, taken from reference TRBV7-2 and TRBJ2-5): GAGVSQSPSNKVTEKGKDVELRCDPISGHTALYWYRQSLGQGLEFLIYFQGNSAPDKSGLPSDRFSAERTGGSVSTLTIQRTQQEDSAVYLCASSLSSLETQYFGPGTRLLVL.

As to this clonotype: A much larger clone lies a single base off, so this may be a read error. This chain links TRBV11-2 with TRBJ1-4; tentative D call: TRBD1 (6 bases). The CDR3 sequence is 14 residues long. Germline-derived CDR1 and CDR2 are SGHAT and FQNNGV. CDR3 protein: CTSSLRYRDEKLFF. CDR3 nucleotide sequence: TGTACCAGCAGCTTAAGATACAGGGATGAAAAACTGTTTTTT.

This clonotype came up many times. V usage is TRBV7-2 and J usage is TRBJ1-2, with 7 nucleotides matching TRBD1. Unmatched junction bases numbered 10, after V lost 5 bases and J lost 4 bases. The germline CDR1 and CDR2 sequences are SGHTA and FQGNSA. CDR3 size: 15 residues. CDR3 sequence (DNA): TGTGCCAGCAGCGCCCGACAGGGTTCCGGCTATGGCTACACCTTC. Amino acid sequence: CASSARQGSGYGYTF.